The next 24 T cell receptor beta chains were all read from a single sample in a study of T cells in localized non-small cell lung cancer. Sequencing used immunoSEQ multiplex PCR; TCRdb keeps in-frame clones, though not all of them. The repertoire holds some 19,000 clones, with 75% to 95% as singletons. The source material was peripheral blood, sampled before any cancer treatment. These TCRs come from a male donor at least 60 years old with stage I squamous cell lung carcinoma.

This sequence joins TRBV28 and TRBJ1-2; 7 bases agree with TRBD1. Germline values: CDR1 MDHEN, CDR2 SYDVKM. V lost 5 bases, J lost 4 bases, and 4 bases stayed unmatched. The CDR3 is 13 amino acids. CDR3 nucleotide sequence: TGTGCCAGCAGTCAGGACAGGTTCTATGGCTACACCTTC. Translated, it gives CASSQDRFYGYTF.

The genes are TRBV7-6 and TRBJ2-1; D is unclear. The ends were cut back, 2 bases at V and 9 bases at J, with 14 bases in the middle. The CDR3 is made up of 14 amino acids. CDR1 SGHVS and CDR2 FNYEAQ come from the germline V gene. CDR3 sequence reads: CASSLSSQVGEQFF. Here the CDR3 DNA reads TGTGCCAGCAGCTTATCGAGCCAGGTGGGTGAGCAGTTCTTC. Full variable domain (missing parts from reference TRBV7-6 and TRBJ2-1): GAGVSQSPRYKVTKRGQDVALRCDPISGHVSLYWYRQALGQGPEFLTYFNYEAQQDKSGLPNDRFSAERPEGSISTLTIQRTEQRDSAMYRCASSLSSQVGEQFFGPGTRLTVL.

The rearrangement links TRBV6-1 to TRBJ1-2, with 7 nucleotides matching TRBD1. The V segment lost 6 bases and the J segment 8 bases; nucleotides outside the gene matches: 12. The germline CDR1 and CDR2 sequences are MNHNS and SASEGT. The CDR3 spans 14 residues. The CDR3 loop is CASSTGVLIGGYTF. The CDR3 DNA sequence: TGTGCCAGCAGCACAGGGGTCCTTATTGGCGGCTACACCTTC.

The chain carries TRBV7-2 and TRBJ1-5; no clear D. Germline-derived CDR1 and CDR2 are SGHTA and FQGNSA. The CDR3 covers 17 residues. The V and J ends lost 5 bases and 5 bases respectively, with 22 bases between them. Here the CDR3 reads CASSATPSRGIDQPQHF. CDR3 nucleotides: TGTGCCAGCAGCGCAACGCCAAGCCGGGGAATCGATCAGCCCCAGCATTTT.

The gene calls are TRBV28 and TRBJ1-3, with D uncertain. The germline CDR1 and CDR2 sequences are MDHEN and SYDVKM. The CDR3 contains 13 residues. Trimming took off 5 bases at V and 3 bases at J, with 8 bases between the two ends. The DNA for the CDR3 is TGTGCCAGCAGTACCTTAATTGGAAACACCATATATTTT. Translation: CASSTLIGNTIYF.

This clone has more than one count but fewer than ten. The rearrangement links TRBV5-1 to TRBJ2-3; TRBD2 might be the D (5 bases). Germline V gene sequence: CDR1 SGHRS, CDR2 YFSETQ. The germline V and J ends were trimmed by 6 bases and 1 base, with 12 bases remaining between them. The CDR3 loop spans 14 amino acids. CDR3 region: CASTNPGGTDTQYF. In DNA form, the CDR3 reads TGCGCCAGCACCAATCCCGGGGGCACAGATACGCAGTATTTT.

The chain carries TRBV7-8 and TRBJ2-7, with unresolved D. This CDR3 has 11 amino acids. Trimming shortened V by 5 bases and J by 5 bases, and 7 bases separated the two germline ends. In germline, CDR1 is SGHVS, CDR2 FQNEAQ. The CDR3 here is CASSERHEQYF. CDR3 DNA sequence: TGTGCCAGCAGCGAACGGCACGAGCAGTACTTC.

This clone was counted a single time. The chain combines TRBV11-2 with TRBJ1-2; no firm D call. The CDR3 consists of 15 residues. V dropped 5 bases and J dropped 6 bases, with 19 bases sitting between them. Germline CDR1 SGHAT, CDR2 FQNNGV. The CDR3 loop is CASSQMRFAQDGYTF. CDR3 nucleotides: TGTGCCAGCAGCCAGATGCGATTTGCGCAAGATGGCTACACCTTC.

A single count supports this clone. The rearrangement links TRBV28 to TRBJ1-3; D uncertain. Trimming stripped 4 bases from V and 0 bases from J, with 7 bases between. The CDR3 sequence is 14 residues long. Germline CDR1 MDHEN, CDR2 SYDVKM. CDR3: CASSSRNSGNTIYF. The CDR3 DNA follows: TGTGCCAGCAGTTCCAGGAACTCTGGAAACACCATATATTTT. Full variable domain (outside the CDR3, taken from reference TRBV28 and TRBJ1-3): DVKVTQSSRYLVKRTGEKVFLECVQDMDHENMFWYRQDPGLGLRLIYFSYDVKMKEKGDIPEGYSVSREKKERFSLILESASTNQTSMYLCASSSRNSGNTIYFGEGSWLTVV.

The V gene is TRBV18, the J gene TRBJ2-3; D remains unclear. Germline CDR1 is KGHSH and CDR2 is LQKENI. Trimming shortened V by 5 bases and J by 0 bases, and 6 bases separated the two germline ends. The CDR3 contains 13 residues. The CDR3 sequence is CASSITSTDTQYF. The CDR3 DNA follows: TGTGCCAGCTCAATAACTAGCACAGATACGCAGTATTTT.

The chain is built from TRBV9 and TRBJ1-4; 9 bases map to TRBD1. V was clipped by 2 bases and J by 2 bases; unmatched bases: 10. Germline assignment: CDR1 SGDLS and CDR2 YYNGEE. This CDR3 is built from 18 residues. The CDR3 reads CASSVSAGTGYTNEKLFF. CDR3 nucleotides: TGTGCCAGCAGCGTTAGCGCCGGGACAGGGTACACTAATGAAAAACTGTTTTTT.

The chain recombines TRBV9 with TRBJ2-3, with D hard to call. There are 12 residues in the CDR3. Germline V gene lookup returns CDR1 SGDLS and CDR2 YYNGEE. V lost 0 bases to trimming and J lost 4 bases, with 3 bases between them. The CDR3 sequence is CASSVVSDTQYF. The CDR3 DNA sequence: TGTGCCAGCAGCGTAGTGTCAGATACGCAGTATTTT.

This clone was observed a handful of times. This chain uses TRBV29-1 with TRBJ2-1, with TRBD1 identical over 8 bases. With V trimmed by 5 bases and J by 10 bases, 10 bases remained unmatched. Germline-derived CDR1 and CDR2 are SQVTM and ANQGSEA. This CDR3 has 13 residues. The CDR3 sequence: CSVTRGRMEEQFF. For the CDR3, the DNA is TGCAGCGTTACCAGGGGGCGAATGGAGGAGCAGTTCTTC.

On this clone itself: Compared with germline, one end of the junction differs, possibly owing to a read error. The chain links TRBV4-3 to TRBJ2-1, with D maybe TRBD2 (6 bases). Germline V gives CDR1 LGHNA, CDR2 YSLEER. There are 15 residues in the CDR3. CDR3 DNA: TGCGCCAGCAGCCCTGACGGGACTTACTACAATGGGCAGTTCTTC. This translates into CASSPDGTYYNGQFF.

The chain couples TRBV16 to TRBJ1-5, with a possible D match to TRBD1 (5 bases). Germline-derived CDR1 and CDR2 are KGHSY and FQNENV. V was cut by 2 bases and J by 0 bases, with 11 bases left in between. The CDR3 totals 16 residues. The CDR3 DNA sequence: TGTGCCAGCAGCCAACAGGGTATCAATAGCAATCAGCCCCAGCATTTT. Translating gives CASSQQGINSNQPQHF.

The V and J genes are TRBV19 and TRBJ1-1; TRBD1 aligns across 8 bases. The CDR3 contains 15 residues. J was trimmed by 4 bases and V by 0 bases; bases with no gene match: 4. The germline CDR1 and CDR2 sequences are LNHDA and SQIVND (reference sequence). CDR3 region: CASSIDRGHSTEAFF. In nucleotides, the CDR3 is TGTGCCAGTAGTATAGACAGGGGGCATAGCACTGAAGCTTTCTTT.

This clone occurred a few times. The chain employs TRBV18 and TRBJ1-5, with 7 positions matching TRBD1. Looked up from germline, CDR1 is KGHSH and CDR2 is LQKENI. CDR3 length: 15 amino acids. V dropped 3 bases and J dropped 10; count of bases not matched to a gene: 12. CDR3 residues: CASSPATGAQGPQHF. The DNA of the CDR3 is TGTGCCAGCTCACCGGCCACAGGGGCTCAGGGACCCCAGCATTTT. Together with reference TRBV18 and TRBJ1-5, the CDR3 gives the full variable domain: NAGVMQNPRHLVRRRGQEARLRCSPMKGHSHVYWYRQLPEEGLKFMVYLQKENIIDESGMPKERFSAEFPKEGPSILRIQQVVRGDSAAYFCASSPATGAQGPQHFGDGTRLSIL.

J is TRBJ1-5 and V is TRBV27; 10 nucleotides match TRBD1. The trim removed 4 bases at V and 0 bases at J, leaving 12 bases unmatched. Germline CDR1 reads MNHEY; CDR2 reads SMNVEV (reference sequence). The CDR3 consists of 19 residues. The CDR3 region is CASSSSGTGAQYSNQPQHF. CDR3 DNA sequence: TGTGCCAGCAGTTCCTCCGGGACAGGGGCGCAGTATAGCAATCAGCCCCAGCATTTT.

The chain links TRBV7-9 to TRBJ2-1, with 10 bases identical to TRBD2. The CDR3 extends over 14 amino acids. Germline values: CDR1 SEHNR, CDR2 FQNEAQ (reference sequence). V was pared by 5 bases and J by 7 bases, with 5 bases of the junction left unmatched. CDR3 DNA: TGTGCCAGCAGCCCTAGCGGGAGTACGAATGAGCAGTTCTTC. Translating gives CASSPSGSTNEQFF. The full variable domain, its missing parts supplied by reference TRBV7-9 and TRBJ2-1, is DTGVSQNPRHKITKRGQNVTFRCDPISEHNRLYWYRQTLGQGPEFLTYFQNEAQLEKSRLLSDRFSAERPKGSFSTLEIQRTEQGDSAMYLCASSPSGSTNEQFFGPGTRLTVL.

V gene TRBV2 combines with J gene TRBJ1-5, with TRBD1 identical over 7 bases. V gave up 5 bases and J gave up 8 bases; unmatched junction bases: 6. The CDR3 extends over 13 amino acids. The germline gives CDR1 SNHLY, CDR2 FYNNEI. This CDR3 reads CASSLQGREPQHF. In DNA form, the CDR3 reads TGTGCCAGCAGTTTACAGGGGAGGGAGCCCCAGCATTTT.

The CDR3 DNA sequence: TGCGCCAGCAGCCATGGGACCGACGGAGCCTCCTACGAGCAGTACTTC. It yields the protein CASSHGTDGASYEQYF. This chain uses TRBV4-3 with TRBJ2-7, with D perhaps assigned TRBD1 or TRBD2 (5 bases each). V lost 3 bases, J lost 0 bases, and 15 bases lay in between. The length of the CDR3 is 16 residues. Germline lookup yields CDR1 LGHNA and CDR2 YSLEER.

This chain joins TRBV9 and TRBJ1-1; tentative D call: TRBD1 (5 bases). Trimming pared 2 bases from V and 4 bases from J, leaving 9 bases between. This CDR3 has 13 residues. Germline V CDR1 and CDR2: SGDLS, YYNGEE. CDR3 residues: CASSVRGGTEAFF. The CDR3 DNA is TGTGCCAGCAGCGTTAGGGGAGGCACTGAAGCTTTCTTT.

This clone showed up just once. The sample contains more than one DNA sequence encoding this CDR3. The chain recombines TRBV14 with TRBJ2-3; D is unresolved. V lost 3 bases to trimming and J lost 6 bases, with 4 bases between them. Germline CDR1 reads SGHDN; CDR2 reads FVKESK. The CDR3 is 11 amino acids. CDR3: CASSHTDTQYF. CDR3 DNA sequence: TGTGCCAGCAGCCATACTGATACGCAGTATTTT.

This rearrangement joins TRBV6-1 to TRBJ1-2; a weak D match, TRBD1 (5 bases). The germline V and J ends were trimmed by 2 bases and 2 bases, with 6 bases remaining between them. The CDR3 is 13 residues long. Germline lookup yields CDR1 MNHNS and CDR2 SASEGT. The CDR3 DNA follows: TGTGCCAGCAGTGAACGGACAAACTATGGCTACACCTTC. It translates to CASSERTNYGYTF.